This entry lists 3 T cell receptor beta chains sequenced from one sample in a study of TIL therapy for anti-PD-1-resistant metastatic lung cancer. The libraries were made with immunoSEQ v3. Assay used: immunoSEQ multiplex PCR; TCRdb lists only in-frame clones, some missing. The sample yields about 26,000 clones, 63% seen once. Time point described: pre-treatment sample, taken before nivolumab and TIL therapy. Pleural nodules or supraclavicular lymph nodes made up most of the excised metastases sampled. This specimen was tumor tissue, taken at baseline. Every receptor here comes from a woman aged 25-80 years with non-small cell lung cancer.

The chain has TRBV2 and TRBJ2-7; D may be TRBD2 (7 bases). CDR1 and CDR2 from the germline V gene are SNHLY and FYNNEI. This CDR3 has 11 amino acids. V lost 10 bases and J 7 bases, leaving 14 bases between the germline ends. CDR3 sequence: CATRGGGEQYF. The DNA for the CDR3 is TGTGCCACCAGGGGAGGGGGTGAGCAGTACTTC. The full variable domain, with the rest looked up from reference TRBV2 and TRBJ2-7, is EPEVTQTPSHQVTQMGQEVILRCVPISNHLYFYWYRQILGQKVEFLVSFYNNEISEKSEIFDDQFSVERPDGSNFTLKIRSTKLEDSAMYFCATRGGGEQYFGPGTRLTVT.

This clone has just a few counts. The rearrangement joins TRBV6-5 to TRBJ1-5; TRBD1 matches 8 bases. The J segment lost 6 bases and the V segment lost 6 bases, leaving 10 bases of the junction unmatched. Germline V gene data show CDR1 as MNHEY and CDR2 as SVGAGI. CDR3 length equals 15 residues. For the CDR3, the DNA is TGTGCCAGCAGACTATCCAGGGGGCAGCGTCAGCCCCAGCATTTT. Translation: CASRLSRGQRQPQHF.

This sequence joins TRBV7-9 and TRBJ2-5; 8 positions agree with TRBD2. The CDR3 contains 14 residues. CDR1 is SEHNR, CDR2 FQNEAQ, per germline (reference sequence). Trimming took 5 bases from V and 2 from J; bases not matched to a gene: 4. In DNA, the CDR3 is TGTGCCAGCAGCCGAGCGGGAGCACAAGAGACCCAGTACTTC. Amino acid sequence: CASSRAGAQETQYF.